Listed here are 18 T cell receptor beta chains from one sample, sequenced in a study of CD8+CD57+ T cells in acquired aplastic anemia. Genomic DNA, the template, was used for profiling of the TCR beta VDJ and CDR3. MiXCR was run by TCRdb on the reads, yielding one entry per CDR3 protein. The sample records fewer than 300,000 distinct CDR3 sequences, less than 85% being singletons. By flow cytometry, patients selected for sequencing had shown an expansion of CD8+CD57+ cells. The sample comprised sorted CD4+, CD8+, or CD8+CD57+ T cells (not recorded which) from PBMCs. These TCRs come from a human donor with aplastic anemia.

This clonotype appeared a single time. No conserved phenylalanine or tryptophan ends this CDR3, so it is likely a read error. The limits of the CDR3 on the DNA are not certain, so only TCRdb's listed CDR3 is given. CDR3 protein: CASSFVPGELFYV. V usage is TRBV7-9 and J usage is TRBJ2-3; TRBD1, the table's D call, lacks a check against the DNA. The CDR3 extends over 13 residues, inclusive of both ends. Germline lookup yields CDR1 SEHNR and CDR2 FQNEAQ (reference sequence).

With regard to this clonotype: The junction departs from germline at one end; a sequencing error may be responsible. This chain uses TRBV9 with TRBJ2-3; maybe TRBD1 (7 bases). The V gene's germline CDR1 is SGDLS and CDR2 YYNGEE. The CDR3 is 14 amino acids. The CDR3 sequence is CASSRGVRQGGNNF. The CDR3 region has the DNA TGTGCCAGCAGCAGGGGGGTCCGACAGGGAGGAAACAATTTT. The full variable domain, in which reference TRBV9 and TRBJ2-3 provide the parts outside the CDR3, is DSGVTQTPKHLITATGQRVTLRCSPRSGDLSVYWYQQSLDQGLQFLIQYYNGEERAKGNILERFSAQQFPDLHSELNLSSLELGDSALYFCASSRGVRQGGNNFGPGTRLTVL.

As DNA, the CDR3 is TGTGCCAGCTCCAGGTCGGACTCTGGGGCCAACGTCCTGACTTTC. Translated: CASSRSDSGANVLTF. The chain joins TRBV25-1 to TRBJ2-6; D is ambiguous. The germline V and J ends were trimmed by 8 bases and 0 bases, with 11 bases remaining between them. Per the germline V gene, CDR1 is MGHDK and CDR2 is SYGVNS. This CDR3 has 15 amino acids.

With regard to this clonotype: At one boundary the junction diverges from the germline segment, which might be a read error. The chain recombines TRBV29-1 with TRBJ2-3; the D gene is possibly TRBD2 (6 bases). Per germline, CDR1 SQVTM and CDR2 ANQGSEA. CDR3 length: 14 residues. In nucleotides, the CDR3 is TGTACCGGCAGCTGGGCGGGAAGTACCGATACGCAGTATTTT. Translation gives CTGSWAGSTDTQYF.

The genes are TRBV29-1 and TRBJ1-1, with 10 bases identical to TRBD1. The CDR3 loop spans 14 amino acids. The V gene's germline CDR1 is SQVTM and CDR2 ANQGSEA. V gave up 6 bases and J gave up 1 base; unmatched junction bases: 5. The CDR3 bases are TGCAGCGTGCCCGGGACAGGGGAGAACACTGAAGCTTTCTTT. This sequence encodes CSVPGTGENTEAFF.

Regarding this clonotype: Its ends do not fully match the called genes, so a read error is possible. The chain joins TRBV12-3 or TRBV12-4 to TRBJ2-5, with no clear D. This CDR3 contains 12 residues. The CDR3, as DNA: TGTGCCGGCAGCTTGGCTAGGGAGACCCAGTACTTC. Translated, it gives CAGSLARETQYF.

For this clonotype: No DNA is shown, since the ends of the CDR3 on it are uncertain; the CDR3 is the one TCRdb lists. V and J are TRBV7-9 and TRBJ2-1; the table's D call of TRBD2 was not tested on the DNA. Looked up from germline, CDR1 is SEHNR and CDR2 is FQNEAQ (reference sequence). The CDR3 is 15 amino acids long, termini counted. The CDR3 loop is CASSSPPAWASGSFF.

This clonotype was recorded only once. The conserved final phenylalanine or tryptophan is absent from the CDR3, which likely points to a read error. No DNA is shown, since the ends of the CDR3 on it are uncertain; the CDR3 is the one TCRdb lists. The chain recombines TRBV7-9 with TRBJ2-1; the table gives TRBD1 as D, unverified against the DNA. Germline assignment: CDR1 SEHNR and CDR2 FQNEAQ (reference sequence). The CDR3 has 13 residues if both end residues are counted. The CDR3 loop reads CASSVAGSHGANV.

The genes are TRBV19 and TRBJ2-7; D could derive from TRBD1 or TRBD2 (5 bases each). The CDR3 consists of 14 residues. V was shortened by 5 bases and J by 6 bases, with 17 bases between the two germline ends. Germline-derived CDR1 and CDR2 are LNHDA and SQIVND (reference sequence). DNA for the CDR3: TGTGCCAGTAGTCGGCTAATGGGACGGGGCGAGCAGTACTTC. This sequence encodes CASSRLMGRGEQYF.

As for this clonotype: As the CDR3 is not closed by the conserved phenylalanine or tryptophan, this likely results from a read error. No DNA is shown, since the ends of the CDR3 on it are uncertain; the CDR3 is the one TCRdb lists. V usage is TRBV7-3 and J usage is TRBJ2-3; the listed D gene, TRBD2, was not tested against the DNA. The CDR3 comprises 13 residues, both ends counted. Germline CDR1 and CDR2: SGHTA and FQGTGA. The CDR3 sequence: CASSSSGTWTQTQ.

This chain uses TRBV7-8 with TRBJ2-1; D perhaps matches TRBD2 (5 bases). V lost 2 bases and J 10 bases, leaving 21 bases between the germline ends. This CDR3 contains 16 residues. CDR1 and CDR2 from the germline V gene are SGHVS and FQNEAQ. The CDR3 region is CASSLQGGPDTREQFF. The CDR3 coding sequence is TGTGCCAGCAGCTTACAAGGAGGTCCGGATACCCGGGAGCAGTTCTTC.

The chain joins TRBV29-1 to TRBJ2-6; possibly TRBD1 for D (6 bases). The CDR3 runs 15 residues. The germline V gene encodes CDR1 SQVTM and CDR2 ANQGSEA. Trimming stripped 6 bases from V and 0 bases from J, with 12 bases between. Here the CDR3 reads CSVEGHGSGANVLTF. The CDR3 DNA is TGCAGCGTCGAGGGACACGGCTCTGGGGCCAACGTCCTGACTTTC. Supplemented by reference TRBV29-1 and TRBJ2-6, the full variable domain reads SAVISQKPSRDICQRGTSLTIQCQVDSQVTMMFWYRQQPGQSLTLIATANQGSEATYESGFVIDKFPISRPNLTFSTLTVSNMSPEDSSIYLCSVEGHGSGANVLTFGAGSRLTVL.

CDR3 residues: CASSNWRGLNTEAFF. CDR3 coding DNA: TGTGCCAGCAGCAACTGGCGGGGACTGAACACTGAAGCTTTCTTT. This chain links TRBV5-5 with TRBJ1-1; D might be TRBD1 (5 bases). CDR1 and CDR2 from the germline V gene are SGHKS and YYEKEE (reference sequence). With 4 bases removed from V and 0 bases from J, the gap between germline ends came to 13 bases. The length of the CDR3 is 15 residues.

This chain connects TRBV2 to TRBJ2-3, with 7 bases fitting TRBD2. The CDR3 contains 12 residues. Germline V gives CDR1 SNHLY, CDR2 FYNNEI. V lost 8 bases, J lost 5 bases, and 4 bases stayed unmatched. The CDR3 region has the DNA TGTGCCAGCGGGGGGGATGAAGATACGCAGTATTTT. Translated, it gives CASGGDEDTQYF.

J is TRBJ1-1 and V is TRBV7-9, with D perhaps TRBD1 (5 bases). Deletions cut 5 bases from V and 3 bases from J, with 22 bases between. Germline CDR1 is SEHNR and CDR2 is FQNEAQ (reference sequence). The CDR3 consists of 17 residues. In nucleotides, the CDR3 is TGTGCCAGCAGCGGGGGGGACGGACACGGAGGAGACACTGAAGCTTTCTTT. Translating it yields CASSGGDGHGGDTEAFF.

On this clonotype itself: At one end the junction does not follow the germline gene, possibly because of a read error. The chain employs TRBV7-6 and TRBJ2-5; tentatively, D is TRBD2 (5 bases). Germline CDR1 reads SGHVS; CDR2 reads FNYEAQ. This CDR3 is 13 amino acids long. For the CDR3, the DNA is TGTGCCAGCAGCCTAGCCCACCAGGAGAAACAGTCCTTC. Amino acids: CASSLAHQEKQSF.

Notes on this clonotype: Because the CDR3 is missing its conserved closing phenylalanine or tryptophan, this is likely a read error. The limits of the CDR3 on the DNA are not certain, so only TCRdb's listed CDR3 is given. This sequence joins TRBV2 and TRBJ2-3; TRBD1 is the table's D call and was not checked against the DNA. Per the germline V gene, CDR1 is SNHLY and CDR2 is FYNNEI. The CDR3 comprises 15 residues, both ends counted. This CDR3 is CASSVGGMHEQFFWP.

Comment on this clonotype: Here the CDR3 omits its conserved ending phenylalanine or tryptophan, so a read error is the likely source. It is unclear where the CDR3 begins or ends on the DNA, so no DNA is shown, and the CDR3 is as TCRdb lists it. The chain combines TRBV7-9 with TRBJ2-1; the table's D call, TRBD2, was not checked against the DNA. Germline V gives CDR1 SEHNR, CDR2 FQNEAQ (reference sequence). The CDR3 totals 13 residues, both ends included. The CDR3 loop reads CASSLNSRAEPQY.